The rows below give T cell receptor beta chains drawn from one sample of a study of beta chain features in type 1 diabetes. Clones were read by immunoSEQ multiplex PCR, and TCRdb kept only the in-frame ones, dropping some. The profile covers under 250,000 clones, with 13% to 15% appearing a single time and 0.025% to 0.03% taken by the ten largest. Material for sequencing was naive CD4+ T cells from blood. Receptors originate from a woman in her 40s in good health. Each CDR3 is given with its conserved first and last residue. A D gene is named only where the DNA matches it firmly. A row's size may be missing; if present it is once, few, many or a size class.

V gene	J gene	clone size	D gene	CDR3 protein	CDR3 DNA
TRBV6-8	TRBJ2-7	.	TRBD2	CASRVSGMPDEQYF	TGTGCCAGCAGAGTTAGCGGGATGCCTGACGAGCAGTACTTC
TRBV4-2	TRBJ2-7	.	TRBD1	CASSQDLRQGSYEQYF	TGTGCCAGCAGCCAAGATCTGAGACAGGGATCCTACGAGCAGTACTTC
TRBV10-3	TRBJ2-3	.	TRBD2	CAISAIAGRSDTQYF	TGTGCCATCAGTGCGATAGCGGGGAGATCCGATACGCAGTATTTT
TRBV5-1	TRBJ2-7	.	.	CASGAGNEQYF	TGCGCCAGCGGGGCGGGGAACGAGCAGTACTTC
TRBV2	TRBJ1-2	.	TRBD1	CASSDWLAGGLWGYTF	TGTGCCAGCAGTGATTGGTTGGCAGGGGGCCTTTGGGGCTACACCTTC
TRBV2	TRBJ1-2	.	TRBD1	CASSVQGNYGYTF	TGTGCCAGCAGTGTACAGGGGAACTATGGCTACACCTTC
TRBV2	TRBJ2-7	.	.	CARQQGAQTYEQYF	TGTGCCAGACAACAGGGCGCCCAGACATACGAGCAGTACTTC
TRBV27	TRBJ2-2	.	TRBD1	CASKTSGQGYTGELFF	TGTGCCAGCAAAACCTCGGGACAGGGATACACCGGGGAGCTGTTTTTT
TRBV5-6	TRBJ1-2	.	TRBD1	CASSPPRTGNYTF	TGTGCCAGCAGCCCTCCCCGGACAGGGAACTACACCTTC
TRBV11-2	TRBJ1-1	.	TRBD1	CASAPGTVGYTEAFF	TGTGCCAGCGCCCCGGGGACAGTGGGGTACACTGAAGCTTTCTTT
TRBV5-4	TRBJ2-7	.	TRBD1	CASSPHIDRVVYEQYF	TGTGCCAGCAGCCCCCACATAGACAGGGTGGTCTACGAGCAGTACTTC
TRBV18	TRBJ1-3	few	TRBD1	CASSPRGQRTASGNTIYF	TGTGCCAGCTCACCCCGGGGACAGAGAACCGCCTCTGGAAACACCATATATTTT
TRBV19	TRBJ1-1	.	.	CASSIQGNTEAFF	TGTGCCAGTAGTATACAGGGGAACACTGAAGCTTTCTTT
TRBV6-5	TRBJ2-2	.	TRBD1	CASKLDRDLTGELFF	TGTGCCAGCAAACTGGACAGGGACCTCACCGGGGAGCTGTTTTTT
TRBV6-5	TRBJ1-1	.	.	CASGREAVDTEAFF	TGTGCCAGCGGCCGTGAGGCGGTGGACACTGAAGCTTTCTTT
TRBV7-2	TRBJ1-3	few	TRBD1	CASSPDRVMMRGNTIYF	TGTGCCAGCAGCCCGGACAGGGTTATGATGCGTGGAAACACCATATATTTT